The 14 T cell receptor beta chains below were found in one sample sequenced in a study of spatial heterogeneity in lung cancer. Time point here: blood at routine non-recurrence follow-up after resection. TCRdb analysed the 5' RACE reads with MiXCR anew, one entry per CDR3 protein. The sample lists roughly 99,000 distinct CDR3 sequences; approximately 20% were seen once. The sample in question was PBMCs, obtained at follow-up. These receptors came from a male donor with early-stage non-small cell lung cancer.

The V call is TRBV7-9, the J call TRBJ2-5, with D perhaps TRBD1 (5 bases). Trimming took 2 bases from V and 3 from J, leaving 13 bases between them. The germline V gene encodes CDR1 SEHNR and CDR2 FQNEAQ (reference sequence). The CDR3 extends over 15 amino acids. Here the CDR3 reads CASSLRIGEEETQYF. The CDR3 DNA reads TGTGCCAGCAGCTTACGGATAGGGGAAGAAGAGACCCAGTACTTC.

CDR3 in amino acids: CASSPINQGFNSGANVLTF. In DNA, the CDR3 is TGTGCCAGCAGTCCGATCAATCAGGGGTTTAACTCTGGGGCCAACGTCCTGACTTTC. The J gene is TRBJ2-6, the V gene TRBV27; tentatively, D is TRBD1 (6 bases). V was pared by 5 bases and J by 0 bases, with 20 bases between. This CDR3 region has 19 residues. Germline-derived CDR1 and CDR2 are MNHEY and SMNVEV (reference sequence).

This chain joins TRBV20-1 and TRBJ2-2; TRBD1 aligns across 10 bases. After removal of 6 bases from V and 3 bases from J, the junction contained 7 bases not matched to a gene. The CDR3 extends over 15 amino acids. CDR1 is DFQATT, CDR2 SNEGSKA, per germline (reference sequence). CDR3 residues: CSAKPGQGYTGELFF. The CDR3 DNA reads as TGCAGTGCCAAGCCGGGACAGGGGTACACCGGGGAGCTGTTTTTT.

A few counts support this clonotype. The chain links TRBV3-1 to TRBJ2-7, with 8 bases fitting TRBD1. CDR1 and CDR2 from the germline V gene are LGHDT and YNNKEL (reference sequence). V dropped 10 bases and J dropped 7; count of bases not matched to a gene: 12. CDR3 length: 13 residues. The CDR3 spells CATRQGASYEQYF. The CDR3 DNA follows: TGTGCCACTAGGCAGGGGGCATCGTATGAGCAGTACTTC.

The rearrangement joins TRBV3-1 to TRBJ2-3, with TRBD1 matching over 7 bases. The trim removed 4 bases at V and 0 bases at J, leaving 4 bases unmatched. CDR3 length equals 15 residues. In germline, CDR1 is LGHDT, CDR2 YNNKEL (reference sequence). The CDR3 spells CASSPWDRSTDTQYF. The CDR3, as DNA: TGTGCCAGCAGCCCCTGGGACAGAAGCACAGATACGCAGTATTTT.

A few counts support this clonotype. V gene TRBV6-2 or TRBV6-3 combines with J gene TRBJ2-1, with unresolved D. Germline V gene lookup returns CDR1 MNHEY and CDR2 SVGEGT. There are 15 residues in the CDR3. Trimming cost V 8 bases and J 0 bases, with 14 bases left between them. CDR3 nucleotide sequence: TGTGCCAGCGGCACGACACTTCGCTCCTACAATGAGCAGTTCTTC. It translates to CASGTTLRSYNEQFF.

The chain carries TRBV25-1 and TRBJ2-5; TRBD1 might be the D (7 bases). Germline V CDR1 and CDR2: MGHDK, SYGVNS. The CDR3 runs 16 residues. The germline V and J ends were trimmed by 7 bases and 1 base, with 19 bases remaining between them. CDR3 residues: CASTAQGGAVQETQYF. CDR3 nucleotide sequence: TGTGCCAGCACCGCCCAGGGGGGCGCGGTCCAAGAGACCCAGTACTTC.

This clonotype was detected a few times. The genes are TRBV3-1 and TRBJ2-2; 7 nucleotides agree with TRBD2. Germline values: CDR1 LGHDT, CDR2 YNNKEL (reference sequence). The CDR3 length is 15 residues. V gave up 3 bases and J gave up 4 bases; unmatched junction bases: 5. The CDR3 coding sequence is TGTGCCAGCAGCCAGGGAGCGGGGACCACCGGGGAGCTGTTTTTT. Translated, it gives CASSQGAGTTGELFF.

This clonotype showed up just a few times. This rearrangement joins TRBV28 to TRBJ2-1, with 8 bases fitting TRBD2. After removal of 6 bases from V and 3 bases from J, the junction contained 7 bases not matched to a gene. Germline loops: CDR1 MDHEN, CDR2 SYDVKM. The CDR3 consists of 15 residues. CDR3 sequence reads: CASSPSGSYYNEQFF. CDR3 DNA sequence: TGTGCCAGCAGCCCGAGCGGGAGTTACTACAATGAGCAGTTCTTC.

This clonotype was observed many times. The chain joins TRBV2 to TRBJ1-6; a possible D gene is TRBD1 (5 bases). Trimming stripped 6 bases from V and 9 bases from J, with 12 bases between. Germline-derived CDR1 and CDR2 are SNHLY and FYNNEI. CDR3 length: 13 residues. The CDR3: CASRQVSRSPLHF. The CDR3 DNA reads TGTGCCAGCAGACAGGTTTCCCGTTCACCCCTCCACTTT.

V usage is TRBV6-5 and J usage is TRBJ1-4, with 8 bases that match TRBD1. The CDR3 has 14 amino acids. Germline V gene data show CDR1 as MNHEY and CDR2 as SVGAGI. The V and J ends lost 7 bases and 8 bases, in that order; junction bases with no gene match: 9. CDR3 nucleotides: TGTGCCAGCAAAGCTCGGACAGGGTTAGAAAAACTGTTTTTT. Protein: CASKARTGLEKLFF.

Only a few counts were recorded for this clonotype. The genes are TRBV11-2 and TRBJ2-7; the D is unclear. Germline CDR1 reads SGHAT; CDR2 reads FQNNGV. V was pared by 5 bases and J by 4 bases, with 12 bases between. The CDR3 spans 13 residues. Here the CDR3 reads CASSPFGVYEQYF. The DNA of the CDR3 is TGTGCCAGCAGCCCCTTTGGGGTTTACGAGCAGTACTTC.

This clonotype was recorded a few times. The gene calls are TRBV25-1 and TRBJ1-1; no definite D call. The V and J ends lost 2 bases and 6 bases respectively, with 13 bases between them. The CDR3 runs to 14 residues. From germline, CDR1 is MGHDK and CDR2 SYGVNS. In nucleotides, the CDR3 is TGTGCCAGCAGTGAAGGCGTCGGCAGATCTGAAGCTTTCTTT. Its translation: CASSEGVGRSEAFF.

The chain links TRBV20-1 to TRBJ1-2; no clear D gene. The CDR3 contains 11 residues. Germline lookup yields CDR1 DFQATT and CDR2 SNEGSKA (reference sequence). V lost 6 bases to trimming and J lost 8 bases, with 13 bases between them. CDR3 in amino acids: CSAPGEFGYTF. DNA of the CDR3: TGCAGTGCCCCCGGGGAGTTCGGCTACACCTTC.